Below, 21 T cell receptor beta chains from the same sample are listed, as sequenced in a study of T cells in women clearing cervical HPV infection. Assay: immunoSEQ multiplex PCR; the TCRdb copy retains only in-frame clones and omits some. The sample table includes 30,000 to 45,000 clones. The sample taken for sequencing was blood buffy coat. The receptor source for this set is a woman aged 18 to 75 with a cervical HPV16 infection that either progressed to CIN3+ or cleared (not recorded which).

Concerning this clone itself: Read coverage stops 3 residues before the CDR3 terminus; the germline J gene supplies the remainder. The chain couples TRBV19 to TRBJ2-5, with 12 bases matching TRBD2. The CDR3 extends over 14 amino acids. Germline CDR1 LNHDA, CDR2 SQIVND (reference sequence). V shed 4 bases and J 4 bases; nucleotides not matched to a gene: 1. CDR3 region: CASSKGLAGETQYF. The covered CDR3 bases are TGTGCCAGTAGTAAGGGACTAGCGGGAGAGACC.

The CDR3 here is CASSEIAGREWGAETQYF. The covered CDR3 bases are TGTGCCAGCAGCGAGATCGCGGGGCGGGAGTGGGGCGCAGAGACC. The rearrangement uses TRBV7-8 and TRBJ2-5; 7 bases fit TRBD2. The CDR3 end lies 3 residues beyond the end of the read and is filled in from the germline J gene. Germline V CDR1 and CDR2: SGHVS, FQNEAQ. V gave up 5 bases and J gave up 4 bases; unmatched junction bases: 19. The CDR3 has 18 amino acids.

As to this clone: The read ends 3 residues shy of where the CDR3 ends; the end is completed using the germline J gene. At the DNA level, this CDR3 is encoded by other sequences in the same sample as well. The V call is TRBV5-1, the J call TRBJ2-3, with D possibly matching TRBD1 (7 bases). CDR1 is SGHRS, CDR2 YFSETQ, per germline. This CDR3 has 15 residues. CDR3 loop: CASSFLGQGGETQYF. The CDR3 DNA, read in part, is TGCGCCAGCAGCTTCTTGGGCCAGGGGGGAGAGACG.

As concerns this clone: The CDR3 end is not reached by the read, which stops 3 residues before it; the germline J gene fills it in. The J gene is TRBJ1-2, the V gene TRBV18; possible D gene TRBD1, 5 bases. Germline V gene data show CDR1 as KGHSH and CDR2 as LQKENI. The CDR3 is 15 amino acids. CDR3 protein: CASSPPAGRSYDYTF. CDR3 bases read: TGTGCCAGCTCACCGCCGGCAGGGAGGTCCTACGAC.

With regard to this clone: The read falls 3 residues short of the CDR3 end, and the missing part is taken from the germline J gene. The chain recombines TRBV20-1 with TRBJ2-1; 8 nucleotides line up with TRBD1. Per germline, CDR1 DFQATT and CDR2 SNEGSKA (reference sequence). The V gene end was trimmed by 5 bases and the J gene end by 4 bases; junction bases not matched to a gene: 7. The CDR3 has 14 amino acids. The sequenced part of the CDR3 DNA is TGCAGTGCTCTCAGACAGGGGCGGTACAATGAG. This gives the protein CSALRQGRYNE. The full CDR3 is CSALRQGRYNEQFF.

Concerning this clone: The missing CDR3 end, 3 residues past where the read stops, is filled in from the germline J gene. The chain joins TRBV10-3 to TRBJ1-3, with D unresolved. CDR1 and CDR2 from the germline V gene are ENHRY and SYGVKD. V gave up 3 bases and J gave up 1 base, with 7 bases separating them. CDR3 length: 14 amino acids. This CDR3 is CAISDRISGNTIYF. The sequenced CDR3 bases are TGTGCCATCAGTGACAGGATTTCTGGAAACACC.

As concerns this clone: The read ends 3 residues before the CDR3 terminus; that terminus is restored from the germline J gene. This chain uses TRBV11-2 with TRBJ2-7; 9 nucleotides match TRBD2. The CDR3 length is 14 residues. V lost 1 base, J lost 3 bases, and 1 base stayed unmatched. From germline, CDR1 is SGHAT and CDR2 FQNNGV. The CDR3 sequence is CASSLAAGGYEQYF. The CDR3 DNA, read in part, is TGTGCCAGCAGCTTAGCAGCGGGAGGCTACGAG. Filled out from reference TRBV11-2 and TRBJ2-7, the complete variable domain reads EAGVAQSPRYKIIEKRQSVAFWCNPISGHATLYWYQQILGQGPKLLIQFQNNGVVDDSQLPKDRFSAERLKGVDSTLKIQPAKLEDSAVYLCASSLAAGGYEQYFGPGTRLTVT.

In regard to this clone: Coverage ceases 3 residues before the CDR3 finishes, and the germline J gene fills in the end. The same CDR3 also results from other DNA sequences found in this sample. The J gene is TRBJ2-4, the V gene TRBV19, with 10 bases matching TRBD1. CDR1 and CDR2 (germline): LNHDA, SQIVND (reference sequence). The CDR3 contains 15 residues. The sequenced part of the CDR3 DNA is TGTGCCAGTAGTACCCGACAGGGGGCGAACTATGGT. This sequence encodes CASSTRQGANYG. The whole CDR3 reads CASSTRQGANYGQYF.

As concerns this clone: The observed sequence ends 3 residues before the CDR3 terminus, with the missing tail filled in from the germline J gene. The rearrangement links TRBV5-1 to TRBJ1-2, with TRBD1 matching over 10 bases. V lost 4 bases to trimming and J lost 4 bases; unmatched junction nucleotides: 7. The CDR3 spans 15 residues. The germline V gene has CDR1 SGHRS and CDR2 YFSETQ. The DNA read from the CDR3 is TGCGCCAGCAGCCCGACAGGGGGCTCGTCCTATGGC. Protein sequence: CASSPTGGSSYG. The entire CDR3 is CASSPTGGSSYGYTF.

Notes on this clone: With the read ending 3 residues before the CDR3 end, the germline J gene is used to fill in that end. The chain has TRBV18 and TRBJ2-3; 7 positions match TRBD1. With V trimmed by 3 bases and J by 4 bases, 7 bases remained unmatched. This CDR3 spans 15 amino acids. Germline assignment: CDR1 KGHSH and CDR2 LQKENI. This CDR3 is CASSPGTAGADTQYF. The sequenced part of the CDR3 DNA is TGTGCCAGCTCACCGGGGACAGCTGGGGCAGATACG.

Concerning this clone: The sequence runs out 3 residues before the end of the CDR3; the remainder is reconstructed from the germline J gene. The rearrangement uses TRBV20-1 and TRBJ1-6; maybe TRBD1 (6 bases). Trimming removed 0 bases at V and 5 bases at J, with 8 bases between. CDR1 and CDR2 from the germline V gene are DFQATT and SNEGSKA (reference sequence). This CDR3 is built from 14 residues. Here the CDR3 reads CSAREGGNNSPLHF. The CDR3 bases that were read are TGCAGTGCTAGAGAAGGGGGAAATAATTCACCC.

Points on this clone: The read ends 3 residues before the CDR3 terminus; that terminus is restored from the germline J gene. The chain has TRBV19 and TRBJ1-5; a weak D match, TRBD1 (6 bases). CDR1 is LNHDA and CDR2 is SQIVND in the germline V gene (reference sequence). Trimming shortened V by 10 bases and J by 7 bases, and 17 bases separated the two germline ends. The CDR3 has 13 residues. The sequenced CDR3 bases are TGTGCCACCCACTTAGGGGGAGGGCAGCCC. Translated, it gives CATHLGGGQP. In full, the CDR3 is CATHLGGGQPQHF.

The CDR3 reads CASISPQGDTEAFF. The CDR3 bases that were read are TGTGCCAGCATATCTCCCCAGGGGGACACTGAA. V gene TRBV12-3 or TRBV12-4 combines with J gene TRBJ1-1, with 7 nucleotides matching TRBD1. The CDR3 goes on 3 residues after the read ends, and that part is filled in from the germline J gene. J was trimmed by 3 bases and V by 7 bases; bases with no gene match: 8. The CDR3 totals 14 residues.

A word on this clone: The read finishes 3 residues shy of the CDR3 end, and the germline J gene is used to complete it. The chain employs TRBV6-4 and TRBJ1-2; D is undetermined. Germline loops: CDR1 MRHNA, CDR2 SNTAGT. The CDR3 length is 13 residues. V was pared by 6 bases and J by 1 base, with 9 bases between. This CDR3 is CASRKADNYGYTF. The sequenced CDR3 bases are TGTGCCAGCAGAAAGGCAGATAACTATGGC.

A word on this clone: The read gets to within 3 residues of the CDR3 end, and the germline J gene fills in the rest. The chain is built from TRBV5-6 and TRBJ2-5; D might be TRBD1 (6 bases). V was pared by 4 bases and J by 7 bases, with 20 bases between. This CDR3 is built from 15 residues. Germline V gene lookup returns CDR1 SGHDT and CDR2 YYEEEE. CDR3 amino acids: CASSLGQLETRTQYF. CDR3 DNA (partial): TGTGCCAGCAGCCTCGGACAGCTAGAAACGAGGACC.

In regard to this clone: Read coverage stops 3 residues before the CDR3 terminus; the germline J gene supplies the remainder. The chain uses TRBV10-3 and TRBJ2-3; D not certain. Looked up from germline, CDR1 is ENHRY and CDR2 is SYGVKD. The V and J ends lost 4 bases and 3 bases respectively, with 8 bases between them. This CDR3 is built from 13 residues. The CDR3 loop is CAISAGQTDTQYF. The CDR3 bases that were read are TGTGCCATCAGTGCGGGTCAGACAGATACG.

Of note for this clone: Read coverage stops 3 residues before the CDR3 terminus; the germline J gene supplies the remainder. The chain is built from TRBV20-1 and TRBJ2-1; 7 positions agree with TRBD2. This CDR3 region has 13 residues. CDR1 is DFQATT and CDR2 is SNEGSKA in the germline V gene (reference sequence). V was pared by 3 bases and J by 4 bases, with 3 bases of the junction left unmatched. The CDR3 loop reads CSASGGIYNEQFF. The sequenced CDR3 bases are TGCAGTGCTAGCGGGGGGATTTACAATGAG.

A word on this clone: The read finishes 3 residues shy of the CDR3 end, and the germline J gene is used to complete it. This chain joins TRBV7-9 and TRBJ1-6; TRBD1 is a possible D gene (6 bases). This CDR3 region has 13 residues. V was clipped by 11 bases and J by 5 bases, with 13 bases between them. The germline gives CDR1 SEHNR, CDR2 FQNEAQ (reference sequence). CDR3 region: CALGTGNNSPLHF. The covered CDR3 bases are TGTGCCCTCGGCACAGGGAATAATTCACCC.

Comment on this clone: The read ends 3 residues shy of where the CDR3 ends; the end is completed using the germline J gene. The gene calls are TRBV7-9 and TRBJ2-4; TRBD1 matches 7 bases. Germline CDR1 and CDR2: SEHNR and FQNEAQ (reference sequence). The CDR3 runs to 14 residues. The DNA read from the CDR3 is TGTGCCAGCAGCCTGACAGGGAAAGACTATGGT. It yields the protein CASSLTGKDYG. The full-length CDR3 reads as CASSLTGKDYGQYF.

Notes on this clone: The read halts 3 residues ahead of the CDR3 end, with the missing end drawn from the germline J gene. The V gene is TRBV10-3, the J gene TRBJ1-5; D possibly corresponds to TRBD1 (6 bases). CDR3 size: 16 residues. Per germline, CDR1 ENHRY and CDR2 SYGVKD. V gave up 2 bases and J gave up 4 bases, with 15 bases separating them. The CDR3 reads CAISEGGGSPNQPQHF. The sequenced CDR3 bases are TGTGCCATCAGTGAGGGGGGGGGCAGCCCGAATCAGCCC.

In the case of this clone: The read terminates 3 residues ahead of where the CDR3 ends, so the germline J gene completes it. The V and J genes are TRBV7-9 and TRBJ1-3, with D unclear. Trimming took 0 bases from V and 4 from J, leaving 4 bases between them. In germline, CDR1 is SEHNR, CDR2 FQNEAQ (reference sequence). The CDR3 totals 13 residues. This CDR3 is CASSLAAGNTIYF. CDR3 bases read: TGTGCCAGCAGCTTAGCGGCCGGAAACACC.